This is a list of T cell receptor beta chains from one sample in a study of T cell clonotyping in hematopoietic cell transplantation. Using immunoSEQ multiplex PCR, the repertoire was profiled, and TCRdb retains in-frame clones only, with some absent. The repertoire holds approximately 70,000 clones, with roughly 93% as singletons. The specimen sequenced was peripheral blood mononuclear cells. The receptors were sampled from a man aged 45 to 65 in good health. Some clones in this sample may be carry-over from other donors' samples. Each CDR3 is given with its conserved first and last residue. The order of the fields is clone size, V gene, J gene, CDR3 protein. Expanded clones are given a class, and other clones once, few, many or no size at all.

few	TRBV4-2	TRBJ2-2	CASSQRLGSPNTGELFF
-	TRBV7-2	TRBJ2-7	CASSLEGGRVQNEQYF
-	TRBV21-1	TRBJ2-7	CASSKGEQGLLSLGYEQYF
-	TRBV27	TRBJ1-2	CASSRDRGLYGYTF
-	TRBV11-2	TRBJ2-5	CASTTSEETQYF
-	TRBV27	TRBJ1-1	CASGRQVKGTEAFF
-	TRBV4-2	TRBJ2-4	CASSQDPGQGADIQYF
-	TRBV4-1	TRBJ2-5	CASSQDEQTQYF
-	TRBV29-1	TRBJ1-1	CSVATGQRNTEAFF
-	TRBV11-2	TRBJ2-7	CASSSSQTYEQYF
-	TRBV28	TRBJ1-2	CASSLGYYGYTF
-	TRBV7-2	TRBJ2-2	CASSLGPGELFF
-	TRBV19	TRBJ1-2	CASSPQGFGYTF
-	TRBV21-1	TRBJ2-3	CASSKDGEITDTQYF
-	TRBV5-8	TRBJ1-4	CASSLSVSGPPVATNEKLFF
-	TRBV29-1	TRBJ2-7	CSVGGQVSSYEQYF
-	TRBV29-1	TRBJ2-5	CSVPRGLETQYF
-	TRBV27	TRBJ2-7	CASSASRQAGDRDEQYF
-	TRBV28	TRBJ2-1	CASSLQGLANYEQFF
-	TRBV6-4	TRBJ2-2	CASSDSSGNTGELFF
-	TRBV7-2	TRBJ2-3	CASSLSPGRDTQYF
once	TRBV5-1	TRBJ2-7	CASSLTSGNSYEQYF
-	TRBV13	TRBJ2-1	CASSSSTSGPNEQFF
-	TRBV5-1	TRBJ2-3	CASSLAMGNTDTQYF
-	TRBV28	TRBJ1-2	CASSLSGQDTNYGYTF
once	TRBV25-1	TRBJ1-6	CASTSQGNNSPLHF
-	TRBV30	TRBJ2-3	CAWSPGGPDTQYF
-	TRBV11-3	TRBJ2-3	CASSGNRDGTDTQYF
-	TRBV9	TRBJ2-1	CASSVTGWEAYNEQFF
-	TRBV19	TRBJ2-2	CASSMTSRGTGELFF
-	TRBV6-1	TRBJ1-5	CASSEAGVNQPQHF
-	TRBV2	TRBJ2-3	CASSDTDTQYF
-	TRBV6-5	TRBJ2-7	CASSSRLAGVSEQYF
-	TRBV7-9	TRBJ2-3	CASRSPPTSGGTDTQYF
-	TRBV7-4	TRBJ1-5	CASSLGRGGRSGQPQHF
-	TRBV28	TRBJ1-1	CASRVPLPGGYTEAFF
-	TRBV2	TRBJ2-3	CASSERLSTDTQYF
once	TRBV28	TRBJ1-1	CASSFRGLGNTEAFF
once	TRBV2	TRBJ1-4	CASSGLVATNEKLFF